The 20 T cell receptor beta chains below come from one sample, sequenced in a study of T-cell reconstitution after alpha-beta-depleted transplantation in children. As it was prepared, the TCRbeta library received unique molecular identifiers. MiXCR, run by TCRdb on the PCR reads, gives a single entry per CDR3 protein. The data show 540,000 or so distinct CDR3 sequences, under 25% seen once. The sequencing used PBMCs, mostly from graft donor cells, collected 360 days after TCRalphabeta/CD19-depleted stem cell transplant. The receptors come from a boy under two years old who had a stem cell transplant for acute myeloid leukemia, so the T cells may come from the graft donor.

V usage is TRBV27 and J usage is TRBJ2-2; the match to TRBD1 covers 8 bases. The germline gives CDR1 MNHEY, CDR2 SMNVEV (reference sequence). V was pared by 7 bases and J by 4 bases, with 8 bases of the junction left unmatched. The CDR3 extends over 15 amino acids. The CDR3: CASTHGQGGTGELFF. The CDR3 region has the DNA TGTGCCAGCACCCATGGACAGGGTGGCACCGGGGAGCTGTTTTTT.

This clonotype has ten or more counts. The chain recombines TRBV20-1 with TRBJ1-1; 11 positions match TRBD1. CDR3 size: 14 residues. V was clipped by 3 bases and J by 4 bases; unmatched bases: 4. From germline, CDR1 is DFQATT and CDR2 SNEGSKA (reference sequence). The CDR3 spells CSARGQGVRTEAFF. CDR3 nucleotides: TGCAGTGCTAGGGGACAGGGGGTACGCACTGAAGCTTTCTTT.

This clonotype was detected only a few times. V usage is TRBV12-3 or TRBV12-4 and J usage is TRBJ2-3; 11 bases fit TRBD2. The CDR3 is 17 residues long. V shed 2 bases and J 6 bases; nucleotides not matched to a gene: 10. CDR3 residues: CASSLRGASGGHDTQYF. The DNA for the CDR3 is TGTGCCAGCAGTTTAAGGGGGGCTAGCGGGGGGCACGATACGCAGTATTTT.

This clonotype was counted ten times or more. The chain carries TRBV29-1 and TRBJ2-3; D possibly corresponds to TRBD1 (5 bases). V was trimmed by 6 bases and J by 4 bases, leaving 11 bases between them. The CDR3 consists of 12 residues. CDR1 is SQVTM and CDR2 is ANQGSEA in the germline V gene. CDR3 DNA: TGCAGCGTGACAAGGGGATCAGATACGCAGTATTTT. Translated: CSVTRGSDTQYF.

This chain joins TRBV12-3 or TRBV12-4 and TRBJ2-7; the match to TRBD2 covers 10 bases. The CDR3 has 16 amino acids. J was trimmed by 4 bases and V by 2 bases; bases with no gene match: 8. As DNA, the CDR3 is TGTGCCAGCAGTTTACGTAGGAGCGGGGGGGGGTACGAGCAGTACTTC. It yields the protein CASSLRRSGGGYEQYF.

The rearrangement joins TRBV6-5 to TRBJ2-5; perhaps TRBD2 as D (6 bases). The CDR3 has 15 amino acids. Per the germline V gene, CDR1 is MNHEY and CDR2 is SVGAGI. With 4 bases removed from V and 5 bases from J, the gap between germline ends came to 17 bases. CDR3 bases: TGTGCCAGCAGTTCCCGCGCGGAGGGCGTGGAGACCCAGTACTTC. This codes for CASSSRAEGVETQYF.

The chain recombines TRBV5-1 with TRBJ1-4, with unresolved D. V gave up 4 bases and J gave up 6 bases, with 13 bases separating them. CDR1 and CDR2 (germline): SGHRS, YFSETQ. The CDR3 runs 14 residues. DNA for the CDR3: TGCGCCAGCAGCCGCACTGGACTGGATGAAAAACTGTTTTTT. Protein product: CASSRTGLDEKLFF.

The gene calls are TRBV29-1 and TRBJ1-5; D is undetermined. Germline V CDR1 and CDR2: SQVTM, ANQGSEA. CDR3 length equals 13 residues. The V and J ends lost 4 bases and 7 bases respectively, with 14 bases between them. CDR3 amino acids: CSVGEGSGQPQHF. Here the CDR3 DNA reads TGCAGCGTTGGGGAGGGAAGTGGGCAGCCCCAGCATTTT.

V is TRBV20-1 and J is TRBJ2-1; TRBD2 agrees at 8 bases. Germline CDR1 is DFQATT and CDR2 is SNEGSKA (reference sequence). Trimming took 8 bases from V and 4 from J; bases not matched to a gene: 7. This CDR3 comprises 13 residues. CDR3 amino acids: CSSGTRRYNEQFF. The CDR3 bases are TGCAGTTCCGGGACTAGGAGATACAATGAGCAGTTCTTC.

The CDR3 region is CASSQVVGSTEAFF. As DNA, the CDR3 is TGTGCCAGCAGCCAAGTTGTGGGCTCCACTGAAGCTTTCTTT. V is TRBV3-1 and J is TRBJ1-1; D is unclear. Per germline, CDR1 LGHDT and CDR2 YNNKEL (reference sequence). V lost 1 base to trimming and J lost 4 bases, with 10 bases between them. The CDR3 runs to 14 residues. The full variable domain, its missing parts supplied by reference TRBV3-1 and TRBJ1-1, is DTAVSQTPKYLVTQMGNDKSIKCEQNLGHDTMYWYKQDSKKFLKIMFSYNNKELIINETVPNRFSPKSPDKAHLNLHINSLELGDSAVYFCASSQVVGSTEAFFGQGTRLTVV.

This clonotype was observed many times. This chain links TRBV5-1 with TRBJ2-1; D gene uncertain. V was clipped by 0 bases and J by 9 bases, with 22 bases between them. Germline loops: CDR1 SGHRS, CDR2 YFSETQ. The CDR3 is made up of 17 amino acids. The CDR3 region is CASSLGALLLTLGEQFF. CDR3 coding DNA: TGCGCCAGCAGCTTGGGAGCCTTGTTACTTACCCTAGGTGAGCAGTTCTTC.

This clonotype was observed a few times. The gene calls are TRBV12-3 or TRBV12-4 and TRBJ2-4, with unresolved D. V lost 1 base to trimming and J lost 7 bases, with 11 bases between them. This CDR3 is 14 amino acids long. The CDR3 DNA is TGTGCCAGCAGTTTAGATAGGGCGGCGAACATTCAGTACTTC. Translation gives CASSLDRAANIQYF.

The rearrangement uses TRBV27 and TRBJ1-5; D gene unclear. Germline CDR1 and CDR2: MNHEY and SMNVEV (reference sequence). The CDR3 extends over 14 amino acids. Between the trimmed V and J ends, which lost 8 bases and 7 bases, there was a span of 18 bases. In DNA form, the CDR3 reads TGTGCCAGCGGTAATCCGACGCCGAGCCAGCCCCAGCATTTT. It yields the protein CASGNPTPSQPQHF.

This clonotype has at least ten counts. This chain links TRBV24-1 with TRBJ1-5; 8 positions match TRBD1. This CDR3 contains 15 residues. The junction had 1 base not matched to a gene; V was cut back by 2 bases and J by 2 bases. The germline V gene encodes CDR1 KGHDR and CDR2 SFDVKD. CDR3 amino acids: CATSDSTGGNQPQHF. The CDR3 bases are TGTGCCACCAGTGATTCGACAGGGGGCAATCAGCCCCAGCATTTT.

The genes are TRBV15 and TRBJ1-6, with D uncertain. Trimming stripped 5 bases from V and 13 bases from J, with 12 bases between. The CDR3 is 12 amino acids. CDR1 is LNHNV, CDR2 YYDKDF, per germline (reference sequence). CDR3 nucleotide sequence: TGTGCCACCAGCCGCGGGAAACCGCCCCTCCACTTT. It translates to CATSRGKPPLHF.

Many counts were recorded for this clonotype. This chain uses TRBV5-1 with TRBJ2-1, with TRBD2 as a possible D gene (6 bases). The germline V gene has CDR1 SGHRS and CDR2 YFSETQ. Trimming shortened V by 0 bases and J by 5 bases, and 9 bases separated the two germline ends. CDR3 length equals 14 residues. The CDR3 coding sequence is TGCGCCAGCAGCTTGGGACTAGACAACAATGAGCAGTTCTTC. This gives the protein CASSLGLDNNEQFF.

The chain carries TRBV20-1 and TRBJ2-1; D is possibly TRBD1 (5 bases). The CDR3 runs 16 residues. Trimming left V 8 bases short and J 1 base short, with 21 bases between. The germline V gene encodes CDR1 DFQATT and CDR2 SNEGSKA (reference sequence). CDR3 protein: CSSRQILRVSYNEQFF. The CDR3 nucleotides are TGCAGTTCCCGACAGATTCTTAGGGTATCCTACAATGAGCAGTTCTTC.

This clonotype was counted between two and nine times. The CDR3 DNA is TGCGCCAGCAGCTTGGATCATAAGCTCAGACGAGGCGGCGAGCAGTACTTC. Encoded protein: CASSLDHKLRRGGEQYF. The chain carries TRBV5-1 and TRBJ2-7; D unclear. Per the germline V gene, CDR1 is SGHRS and CDR2 is YFSETQ. The CDR3 loop spans 17 amino acids. V shed 0 bases and J shed 6 bases, with 22 bases lying between them.

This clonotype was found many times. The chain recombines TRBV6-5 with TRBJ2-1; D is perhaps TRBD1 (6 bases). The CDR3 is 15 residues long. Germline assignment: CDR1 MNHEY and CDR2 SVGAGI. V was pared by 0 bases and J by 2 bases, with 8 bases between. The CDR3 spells CASSYSQGAYNEQFF. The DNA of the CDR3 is TGTGCCAGCAGTTACTCACAGGGTGCCTACAATGAGCAGTTCTTC.

The CDR3 DNA sequence: TGTGCCAGCAGCCGACTAGCGATCCAAGAGACCCAGTACTTC. This sequence encodes CASSRLAIQETQYF. The rearrangement joins TRBV12-3 or TRBV12-4 to TRBJ2-5; TRBD2 matches 8 bases. The CDR3 length is 14 residues. V shed 6 bases, J shed 1 base, and the junction held 4 bases outside the gene matches.